These T cell receptor beta chains were read from a single sample in a study of T-cell reconstitution after alpha-beta-depleted transplantation in children. TCRdb ran MiXCR on the PCR reads and lists one entry per CDR3 protein. The table shows 700,000 to 950,000 distinct CDR3 sequences, with roughly 15% occurring only once. This specimen consisted of PBMCs, mostly from graft donor cells, obtained 360 days after TCRalphabeta/CD19-depleted stem cell transplant. The source of these receptors is a male patient younger than 18 who had a stem cell transplant for acute lymphoblastic leukemia, so the T cells may come from the graft donor. CDR3s leave out the opening cysteine and the closing phenylalanine or tryptophan. Each record gives: CDR3 protein, V gene, J gene.

CDR3aa: ASRSGLSYNEQF; v_gene: TRBV12-3/TRBV12-4; j_gene: TRBJ2-1
CDR3aa: ASSRPGTGRTGANVLT; v_gene: TRBV5-1; j_gene: TRBJ2-6
CDR3aa: ASSGRLAGGSYNEQF; v_gene: TRBV11-2; j_gene: TRBJ2-1
CDR3aa: ASSPHVATTHATNEKLF; v_gene: TRBV12-3/TRBV12-4; j_gene: TRBJ1-4
CDR3aa: ASSRGLLDETQY; v_gene: TRBV18; j_gene: TRBJ2-5
CDR3aa: ASSQTGVGSQPQH; v_gene: TRBV4-1; j_gene: TRBJ1-5
CDR3aa: ASSLERQGSYEQY; v_gene: TRBV5-1; j_gene: TRBJ2-7
CDR3aa: ASRMGVRTQETQY; v_gene: TRBV4-1; j_gene: TRBJ2-5
CDR3aa: ASSLVGLATDTQY; v_gene: TRBV7-3; j_gene: TRBJ2-3
CDR3aa: ASSLFMGLAGLSSELGGSEQF; v_gene: TRBV27; j_gene: TRBJ2-1
CDR3aa: SVEVGQGFSYEQY; v_gene: TRBV29-1; j_gene: TRBJ2-7
CDR3aa: ASSVRLGLAGGPGFEETQY; v_gene: TRBV9; j_gene: TRBJ2-5
CDR3aa: ASSLAERGTDTQY; v_gene: TRBV11-2; j_gene: TRBJ2-3
CDR3aa: ATSDSSGERDEQY; v_gene: TRBV24-1; j_gene: TRBJ2-7
CDR3aa: ASGPRGERRRGAF; v_gene: TRBV28; j_gene: TRBJ1-1
CDR3aa: ASSSDHELHTYEQY; v_gene: TRBV7-9; j_gene: TRBJ2-7
CDR3aa: ASRDRSGEKLF; v_gene: TRBV25-1; j_gene: TRBJ1-4
CDR3aa: SVAPGQGYEQY; v_gene: TRBV29-1; j_gene: TRBJ2-7
CDR3aa: ASSYVWTGKNYGYT; v_gene: TRBV6-5; j_gene: TRBJ1-2
CDR3aa: ASSLLGRRNIQY; v_gene: TRBV19; j_gene: TRBJ2-4
CDR3aa: ATSDLGGEQY; v_gene: TRBV24-1; j_gene: TRBJ2-7
CDR3aa: ASTEGQGGSGELF; v_gene: TRBV6-4; j_gene: TRBJ2-2
CDR3aa: ASSLTQGSNEQF; v_gene: TRBV5-1; j_gene: TRBJ2-1
CDR3aa: ASSQLPGTAYNEQF; v_gene: TRBV4-1; j_gene: TRBJ2-1
CDR3aa: ASSQIGTRREEEKLF; v_gene: TRBV4-1; j_gene: TRBJ1-4
CDR3aa: SVEERGGNRETQY; v_gene: TRBV29-1; j_gene: TRBJ2-5
CDR3aa: ASHRGATGELF; v_gene: TRBV6-6; j_gene: TRBJ2-2
CDR3aa: ASSFTSGRTGELF; v_gene: TRBV11-2; j_gene: TRBJ2-2
CDR3aa: SVAWNNSPLH; v_gene: TRBV29-1; j_gene: TRBJ1-6
CDR3aa: AISLRPSYEQY; v_gene: TRBV10-3; j_gene: TRBJ2-7
CDR3aa: SARVHRVNGYT; v_gene: TRBV20-1; j_gene: TRBJ1-2
CDR3aa: ASSYGRIAYGYT; v_gene: TRBV6-2/TRBV6-3; j_gene: TRBJ1-2
CDR3aa: ASSPRGGRLYEQY; v_gene: TRBV18; j_gene: TRBJ2-7
CDR3aa: ASSYSSRPYNEQF; v_gene: TRBV6-5; j_gene: TRBJ2-1
CDR3aa: SVVRLRGNSRTNSYEQY; v_gene: TRBV29-1; j_gene: TRBJ2-7
CDR3aa: ASSYVGLAVTDTQY; v_gene: TRBV6-5; j_gene: TRBJ2-3